Sequencing of this T cell receptor (beta chain) was carried out in a study of T cell responses to AZD1222 COVID-19 vaccine (dated by TCRdb to the early 2020s). In the study overall: TCR sequencing covered 233 trial participants: 200 to 220 given two doses of AZD1222 and 26 given two doses of MenACWY control vaccine. Trial participants were enrolled into age subgroups of 18-55, 56-69 and 70-plus years, which contained about 150, 27 and 61 TCR-sequenced participants, respectively.

The CDR3 regions of human TCRbeta chains were subjected to immunosequencing. Per the authors' processing: Repertoire TCRs were checked for matches against a reference library of SARS-CoV-2-specific TCRs that had been generated using the MIRA antigen-specificity platform. Breadth meant the fraction of unique TCRs that were SARS-CoV-2-associated, whereas depth meant the fraction of total T cells that were SARS-CoV-2-associated. Using the MIRA data, each spike-specific TCR was assigned both to the spike region to which the TCR was reactive and to a CD4 or CD8 class. Log10-transformed breadth and depth values were compared by one-way ANOVA with Sidak's multiple comparisons tests. TCRdb took this table from immuneACCESS and kept in-frame rearrangements with V and J called. Such tables lack part of the clones; where checked against another copy, unresolved V genes explain under half of the gap, and the rest is unexplained. V and J calls and clone size are those listed in that table; D and trimming were worked out from the DNA. This sample lists about 82,000 clones; roughly 84% were detected once. Roughly a sixth of the sample is taken by the ten largest.

The meaning of the sample's time point label: about 28 days (+/-7) after the second vaccine dose. AZD1222 recipients with second doses at about 4 weeks or about 12 weeks were pooled, because spike-specific TCR depth and breadth did not differ between schedules. The vaccinee samples were drawn from two UK trials, COV001 and COV002, one of which was a single-blind randomized controlled phase 2/3 trial testing AZD1222 (ChAdOx1 nCoV-19) in healthy adults. For TCRbeta chain sequencing, PBMC samples from trial participants were taken at day 0 and at day 28 after the second dose. A single count supports this clone. No antigen is known for it. It has no much larger one-base neighbor in the sample; base qualities were not kept. Results and caveats for the whole study, not just this receptor: Participants were mostly white British and included more females than males, and it was suggested by the authors that clonal diversity may have been underestimated. Conclusions about previously exposed vaccinees are limited, since just a handful of AZD1222 recipients were seropositive for SARS-CoV-2 at baseline. The whole spike protein was spanned by vaccine-associated CD4 TCRs, and dominant responses were seen in regions 160-218 and 743-854. Because no samples from the day 14 peak response were available, repertoires could be characterized only after the peak T cell response. After two AZD1222 doses, both the breadth and the depth of spike-specific TCRs were significantly higher than at day 0 and than in MenACWY recipients. Nearly half of unique spike-specific TCRs reportedly recognized epitopes outside regions mutated in the B.1.351 and B.1.1.7 variants. In the small 56-69-year group, the increase in depth fell short of significance, most likely because of low power.

Based on the germline V gene, the CDR1 and CDR2 sequences are SGHTA and FQGNSA. From its cysteine to its phenylalanine, the CDR3 spans 13 amino acids. The kept DNA is CDR3 alone, 39 bases in frame from the first base. At the junction V is shortened by 5 bases and J by 3 bases, with 8 bases in between. Specimen: peripheral blood, collected 28 days after the second AZD1222 dose. The clonotype originates from an adult who received the AZD1222 COVID-19 vaccine. The receptor chain draws on TRBV7-2 and TRBJ1-5, with no reliable assignment of the D segment. The bases read TGTGCCAGCAGCCCCTGGGCCAATCAGCCCCAGCATTTT. Its protein reads: CASSPWANQPQHF.